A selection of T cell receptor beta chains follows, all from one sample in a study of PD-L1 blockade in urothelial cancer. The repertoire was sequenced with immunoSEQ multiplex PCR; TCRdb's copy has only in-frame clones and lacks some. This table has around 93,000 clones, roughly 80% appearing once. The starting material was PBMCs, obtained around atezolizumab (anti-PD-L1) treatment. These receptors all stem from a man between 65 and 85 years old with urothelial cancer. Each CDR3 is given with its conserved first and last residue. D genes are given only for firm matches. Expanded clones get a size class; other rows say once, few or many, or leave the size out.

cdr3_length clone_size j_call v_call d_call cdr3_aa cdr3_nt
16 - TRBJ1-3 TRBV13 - CASSLALTGTGNTIYF TGTGCCAGCAGCTTAGCCCTCACAGGGACTGGAAACACCATATATTTT
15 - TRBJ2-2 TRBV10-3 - CAIQRADTYTGELFF TGTGCCATCCAAAGAGCCGACACGTACACCGGGGAGCTGTTTTTT
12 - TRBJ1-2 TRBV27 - CASNQTGLGYTF TGTGCCAGCAACCAGACAGGTTTGGGCTACACCTTC
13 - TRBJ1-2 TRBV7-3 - CASSLNKEDGYTF TGTGCCAGCAGCTTAAATAAGGAGGACGGCTACACCTTC
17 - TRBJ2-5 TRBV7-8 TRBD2 CASSFMGTSGPQETQYF TGTGCCAGCAGCTTTATGGGGACTAGCGGGCCCCAAGAGACCCAGTACTTC
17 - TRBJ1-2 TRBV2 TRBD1 CASSEPARQGKGYGYTF TGTGCCAGCAGTGAACCAGCCCGACAGGGGAAAGGCTATGGCTACACCTTC
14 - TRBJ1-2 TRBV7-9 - CASSLVRRRGGYTF TGTGCCAGCAGCTTAGTTCGCAGACGAGGAGGCTACACCTTC
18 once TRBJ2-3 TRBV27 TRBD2 CASSSSSGRAAVADTQYF TGTGCCAGCAGTTCGTCTAGCGGGAGGGCCGCTGTTGCAGATACGCAGTATTTT
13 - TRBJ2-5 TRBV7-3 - CASSLGLQETQYF TGTGCCAGCAGCCTAGGCCTCCAAGAGACCCAGTACTTC
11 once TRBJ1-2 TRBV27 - CASNSGEGYTF TGTGCCAGCAACTCCGGTGAAGGCTACACCTTC
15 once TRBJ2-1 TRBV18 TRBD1 CASSPPGQGGNEQFF TGTGCCAGCTCCCCGCCGGGACAGGGGGGAAATGAGCAGTTCTTC
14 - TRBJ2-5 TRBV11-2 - CASSLAPVQETQYF TGTGCCAGCAGCTTAGCCCCTGTTCAAGAGACCCAGTACTTC
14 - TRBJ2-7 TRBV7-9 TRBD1 CASSLLDGQDEQYF TGTGCCAGCAGCCTCCTAGACGGACAGGACGAGCAGTACTTC
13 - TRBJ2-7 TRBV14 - CASSQTISYEQYF TGTGCCAGCAGCCAGACTATCTCCTACGAGCAGTACTTC
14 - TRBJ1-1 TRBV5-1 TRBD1 CASSLGRGHTEAFF TGCGCCAGCAGCTTGGGCAGGGGGCATACTGAAGCTTTCTTT
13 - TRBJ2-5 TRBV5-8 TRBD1 CASNRQGPETQYF TGTGCCAGCAACAGACAGGGCCCAGAGACCCAGTACTTC
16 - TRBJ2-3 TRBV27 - CASSPRVSVIVDTQYF TGTGCCAGCAGTCCGCGGGTCTCGGTGATAGTAGATACGCAGTATTTT
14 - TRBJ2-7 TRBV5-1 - CASSLGAPGYEQYF TGCGCCAGCAGCTTGGGGGCCCCGGGGTACGAGCAGTACTTC
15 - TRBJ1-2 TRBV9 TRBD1 CASSALQGGTHGYTF TGTGCCAGCAGCGCCCTACAGGGGGGGACCCATGGCTACACCTTC
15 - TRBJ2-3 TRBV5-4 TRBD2 CASSLSGRSTDTQYF TGTGCCAGCAGCTTGAGCGGGAGAAGTACAGATACGCAGTATTTT
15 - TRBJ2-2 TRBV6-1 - CASGVGVVFTGELFF TGTGCCAGCGGGGTCGGGGTGGTGTTCACCGGGGAGCTGTTTTTT
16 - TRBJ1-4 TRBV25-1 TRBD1 CASSEGRGDRREKLFF TGTGCCAGCAGTGAAGGAAGGGGGGACAGGAGAGAAAAACTGTTTTTT
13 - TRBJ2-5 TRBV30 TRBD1 CAWSKGARETQYF TGTGCCTGGAGTAAGGGGGCTCGGGAGACCCAGTACTTC
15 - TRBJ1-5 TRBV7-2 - CASSLGRGENQPQHF TGTGCCAGCAGCTTAGGGCGGGGGGAGAATCAGCCCCAGCATTTT
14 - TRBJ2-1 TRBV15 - CATTTGGQNNEQFF TGTGCCACCACCACTGGGGGACAAAACAATGAGCAGTTCTTC
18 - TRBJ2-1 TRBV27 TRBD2 CASSLSPGPTSGLGEQFF TGTGCCAGCAGTTTATCACCGGGGCCGACTAGCGGGCTAGGGGAGCAGTTCTTC
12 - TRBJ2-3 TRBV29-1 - CSTRQGTDTQYF TGCAGCACCCGACAGGGCACAGATACGCAGTATTTT
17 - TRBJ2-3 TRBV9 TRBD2 CASSVVPSGGGTDTQYF TGTGCCAGCAGCGTAGTCCCTAGCGGGGGAGGCACAGATACGCAGTATTTT